The source of this TCR beta chain is a study of cytomegalovirus exposure and HLA in healthy donors. Amplification used 60 Vbeta primers and 13 Jbeta primers. Sequencing used immunoSEQ multiplex PCR; TCRdb keeps in-frame clones, though not all of them. The top ten clones hold roughly 8% of a sample with about 64,000 clones, approximately 80% of them seen once. Trimming stripped 0 bases from V and 4 bases from J, with 12 bases between. The germline V gene encodes CDR1 MNHEY and CDR2 SVGAGI. The CDR3 totals 15 residues. The sample was PBMCs. The chain employs TRBV6-5 and TRBJ1-1; the D gene is possibly TRBD1 (5 bases). This sequence was found in a man aged 18 to 29 in good health and CMV-seropositive. The CDR3 reads CASSYSHGGSTEAFF. DNA for the CDR3: TGTGCCAGCAGTTACTCTCACGGGGGGAGCACTGAAGCTTTCTTT.